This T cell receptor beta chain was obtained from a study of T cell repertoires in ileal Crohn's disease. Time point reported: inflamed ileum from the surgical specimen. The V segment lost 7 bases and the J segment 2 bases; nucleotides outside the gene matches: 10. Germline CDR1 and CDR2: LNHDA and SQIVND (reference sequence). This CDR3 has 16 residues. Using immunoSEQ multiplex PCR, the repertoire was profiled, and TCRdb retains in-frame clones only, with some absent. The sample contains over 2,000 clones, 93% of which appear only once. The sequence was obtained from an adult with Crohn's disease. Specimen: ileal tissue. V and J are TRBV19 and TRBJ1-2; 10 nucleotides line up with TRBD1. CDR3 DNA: TGTGCCAGTACTCCAATGACAGGGGGCGAAAACTATGGCTACACCTTC. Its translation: CASTPMTGGENYGYTF.